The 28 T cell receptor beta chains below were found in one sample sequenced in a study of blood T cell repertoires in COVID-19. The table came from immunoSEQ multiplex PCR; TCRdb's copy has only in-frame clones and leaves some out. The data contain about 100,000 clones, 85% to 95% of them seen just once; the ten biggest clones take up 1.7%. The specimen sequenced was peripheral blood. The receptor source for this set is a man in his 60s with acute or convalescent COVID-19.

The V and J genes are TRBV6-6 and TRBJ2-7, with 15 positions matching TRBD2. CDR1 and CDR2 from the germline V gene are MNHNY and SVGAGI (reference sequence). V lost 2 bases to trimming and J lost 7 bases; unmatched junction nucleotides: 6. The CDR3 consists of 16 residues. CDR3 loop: CASSYTGLAGGGEQYF. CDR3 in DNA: TGTGCCAGCAGTTACACGGGACTAGCGGGAGGCGGGGAGCAGTACTTC.

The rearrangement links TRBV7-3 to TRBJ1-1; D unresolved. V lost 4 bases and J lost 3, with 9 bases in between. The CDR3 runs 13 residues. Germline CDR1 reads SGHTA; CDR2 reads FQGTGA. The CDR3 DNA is TGTGCCAGCAGCTCCAGACGGGACACTGAAGCTTTCTTT. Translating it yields CASSSRRDTEAFF.

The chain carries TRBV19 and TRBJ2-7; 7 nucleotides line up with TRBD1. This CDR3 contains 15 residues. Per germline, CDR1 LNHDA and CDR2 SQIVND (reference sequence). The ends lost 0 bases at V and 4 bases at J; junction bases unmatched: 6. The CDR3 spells CASSIDRDRPYEQYF. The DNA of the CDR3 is TGTGCCAGTAGTATAGACCGGGACAGACCTTACGAGCAGTACTTC.

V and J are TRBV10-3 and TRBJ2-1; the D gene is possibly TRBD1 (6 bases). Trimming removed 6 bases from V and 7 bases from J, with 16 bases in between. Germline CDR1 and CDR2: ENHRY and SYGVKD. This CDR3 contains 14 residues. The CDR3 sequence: CAIRGIEQGNEQFF. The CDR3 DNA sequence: TGTGCCATCAGGGGGATAGAACAGGGTAATGAGCAGTTCTTC.

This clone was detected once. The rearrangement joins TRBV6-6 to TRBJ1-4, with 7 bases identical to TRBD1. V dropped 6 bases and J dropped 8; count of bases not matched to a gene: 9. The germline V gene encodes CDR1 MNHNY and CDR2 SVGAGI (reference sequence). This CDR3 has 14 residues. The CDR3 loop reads CASSLQGIGEKLFF. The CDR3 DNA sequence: TGTGCCAGCAGCTTACAGGGGATAGGGGAAAAACTGTTTTTT.

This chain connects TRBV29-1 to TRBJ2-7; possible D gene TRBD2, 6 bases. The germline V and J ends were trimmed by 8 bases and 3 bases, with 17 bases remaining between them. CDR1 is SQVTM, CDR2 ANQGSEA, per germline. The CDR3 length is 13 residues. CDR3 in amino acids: CSTAGPAGYEQYF. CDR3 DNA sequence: TGCAGCACCGCGGGACCAGCCGGCTACGAGCAGTACTTC.

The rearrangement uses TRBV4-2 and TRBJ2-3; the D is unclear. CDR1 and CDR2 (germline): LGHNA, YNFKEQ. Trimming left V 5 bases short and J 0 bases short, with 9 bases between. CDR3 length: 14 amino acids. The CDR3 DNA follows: TGTGCCAGCAGCATATTGACAAGCACAGATACGCAGTATTTT. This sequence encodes CASSILTSTDTQYF.

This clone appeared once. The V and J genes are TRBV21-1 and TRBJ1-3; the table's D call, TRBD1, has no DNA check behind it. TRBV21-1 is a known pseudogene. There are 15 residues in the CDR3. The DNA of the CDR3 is TGTGCCAGCAGCAATGACAGGGGGACAGGAAACACCATATATTTT. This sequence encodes CASSNDRGTGNTIYF.

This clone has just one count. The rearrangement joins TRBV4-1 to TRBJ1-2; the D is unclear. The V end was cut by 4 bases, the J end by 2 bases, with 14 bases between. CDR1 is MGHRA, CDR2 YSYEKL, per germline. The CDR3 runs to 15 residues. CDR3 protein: CASSPYRATNYGYTF. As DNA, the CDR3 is TGCGCCAGCAGCCCCTACAGAGCCACCAACTATGGCTACACCTTC.

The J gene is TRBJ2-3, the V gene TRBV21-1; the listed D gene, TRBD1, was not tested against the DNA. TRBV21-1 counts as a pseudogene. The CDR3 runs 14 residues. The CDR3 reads CASSGQGGTDTQYF. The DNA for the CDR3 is TGTGCCAGCAGCGGACAGGGAGGAACAGATACGCAGTATTTT.

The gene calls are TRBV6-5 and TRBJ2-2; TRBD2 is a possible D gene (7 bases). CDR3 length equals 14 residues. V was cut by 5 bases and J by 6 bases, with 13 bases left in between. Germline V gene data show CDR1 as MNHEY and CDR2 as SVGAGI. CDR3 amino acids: CASSPGRGAGELFF. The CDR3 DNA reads TGTGCCAGCAGTCCAGGGAGGGGGGCCGGGGAGCTGTTTTTT.

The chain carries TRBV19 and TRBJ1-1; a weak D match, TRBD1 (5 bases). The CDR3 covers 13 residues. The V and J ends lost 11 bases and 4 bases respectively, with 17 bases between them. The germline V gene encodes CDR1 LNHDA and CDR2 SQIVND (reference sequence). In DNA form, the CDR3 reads TGTGCCGCCAGGCGGGGGGTAGGCACTGAAGCTTTCTTT. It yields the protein CAARRGVGTEAFF.

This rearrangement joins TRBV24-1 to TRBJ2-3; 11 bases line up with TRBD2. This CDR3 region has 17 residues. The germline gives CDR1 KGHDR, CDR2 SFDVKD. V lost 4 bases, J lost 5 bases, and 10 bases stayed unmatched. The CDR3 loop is CATSEYSGRAEGDTQYF. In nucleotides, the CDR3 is TGTGCCACCAGTGAATATAGCGGGAGGGCCGAGGGAGATACGCAGTATTTT.

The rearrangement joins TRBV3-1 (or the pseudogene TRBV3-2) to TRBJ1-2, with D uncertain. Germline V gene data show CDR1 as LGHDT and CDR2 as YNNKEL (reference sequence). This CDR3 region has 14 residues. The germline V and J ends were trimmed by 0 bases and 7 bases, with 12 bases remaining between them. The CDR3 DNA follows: TGTGCCAGCAGCCAAGATATGAAGGGAGGTGGCTACACCTTC. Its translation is CASSQDMKGGGYTF.

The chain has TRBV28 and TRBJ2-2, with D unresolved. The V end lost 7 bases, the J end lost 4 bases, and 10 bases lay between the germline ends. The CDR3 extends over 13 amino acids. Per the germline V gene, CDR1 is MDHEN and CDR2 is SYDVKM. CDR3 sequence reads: CASTLSRTGELFF. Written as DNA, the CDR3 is TGTGCCAGCACCCTAAGTCGCACCGGGGAGCTGTTTTTT.

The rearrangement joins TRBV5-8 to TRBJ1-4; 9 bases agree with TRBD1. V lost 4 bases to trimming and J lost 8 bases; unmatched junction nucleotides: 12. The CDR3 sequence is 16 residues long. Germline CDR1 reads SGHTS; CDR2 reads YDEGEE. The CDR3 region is CASSRDRAGRWEKLFF. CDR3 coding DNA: TGTGCCAGCAGCCGGGACAGGGCCGGGCGGTGGGAAAAACTGTTTTTT. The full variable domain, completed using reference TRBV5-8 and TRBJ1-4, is EAGVTQSPTHLIKTRGQQATLRCSPISGHTSVYWYQQALGLGLQFLLWYDEGEERNRGNFPPRFSGRQFPNYSSELNVNALELEDSALYLCASSRDRAGRWEKLFFGSGTQLSVL.

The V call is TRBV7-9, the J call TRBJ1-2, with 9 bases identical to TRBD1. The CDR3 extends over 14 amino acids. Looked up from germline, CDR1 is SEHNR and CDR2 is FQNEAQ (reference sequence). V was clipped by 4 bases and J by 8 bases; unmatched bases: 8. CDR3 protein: CASSSQGALDGYTF. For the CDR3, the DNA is TGTGCCAGCAGCTCACAGGGGGCCCTGGACGGCTACACCTTC.

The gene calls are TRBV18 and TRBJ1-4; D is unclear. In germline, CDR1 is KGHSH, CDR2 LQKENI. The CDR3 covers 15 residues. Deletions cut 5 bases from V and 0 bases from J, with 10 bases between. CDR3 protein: CASSSDTTTNEKLFF. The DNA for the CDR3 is TGTGCCAGCTCAAGTGACACCACAACTAATGAAAAACTGTTTTTT. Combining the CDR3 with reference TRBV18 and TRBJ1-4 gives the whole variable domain NAGVMQNPRHLVRRRGQEARLRCSPMKGHSHVYWYRQLPEEGLKFMVYLQKENIIDESGMPKERFSAEFPKEGPSILRIQQVVRGDSAAYFCASSSDTTTNEKLFFGSGTQLSVL.

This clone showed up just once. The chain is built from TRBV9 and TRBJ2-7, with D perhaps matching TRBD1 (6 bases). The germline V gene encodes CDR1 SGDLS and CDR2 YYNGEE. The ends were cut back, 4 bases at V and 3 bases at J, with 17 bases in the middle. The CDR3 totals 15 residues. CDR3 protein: CASSPTGLDSYEQYF. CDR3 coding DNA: TGTGCCAGCAGCCCTACAGGGTTGGATAGCTACGAGCAGTACTTC.

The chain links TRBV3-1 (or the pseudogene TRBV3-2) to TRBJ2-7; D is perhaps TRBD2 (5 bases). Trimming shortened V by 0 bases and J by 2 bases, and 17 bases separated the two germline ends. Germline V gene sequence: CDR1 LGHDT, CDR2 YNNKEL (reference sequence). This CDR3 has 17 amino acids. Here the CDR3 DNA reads TGTGCCAGCAGCCAAGATCTTAGGGAGTTGCCCCCCTACGAGCAGTACTTC. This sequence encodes CASSQDLRELPPYEQYF.

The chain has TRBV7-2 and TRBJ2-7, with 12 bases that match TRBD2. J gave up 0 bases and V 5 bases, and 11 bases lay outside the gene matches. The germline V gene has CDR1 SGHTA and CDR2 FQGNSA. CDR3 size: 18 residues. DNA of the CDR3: TGTGCCAGCAGCCGGACTAGCGGGACGGTGGACCTCTCCTACGAGCAGTACTTC. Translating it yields CASSRTSGTVDLSYEQYF.

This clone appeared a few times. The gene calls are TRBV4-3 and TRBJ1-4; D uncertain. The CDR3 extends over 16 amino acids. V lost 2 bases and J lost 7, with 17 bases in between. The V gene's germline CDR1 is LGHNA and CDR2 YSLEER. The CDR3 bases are TGCGCCAGCAGCCAACTCCTAGGGAGGGAAGGTGAAAAACTGTTTTTT. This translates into CASSQLLGREGEKLFF.

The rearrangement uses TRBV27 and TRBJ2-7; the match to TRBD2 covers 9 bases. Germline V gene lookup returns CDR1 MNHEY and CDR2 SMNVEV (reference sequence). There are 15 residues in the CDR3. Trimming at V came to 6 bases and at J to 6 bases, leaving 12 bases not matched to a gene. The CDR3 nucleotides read TGTGCCAGCAGGCGGACGCTAGCGGGAAGTGGCGAGCAGTACTTC. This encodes CASRRTLAGSGEQYF.

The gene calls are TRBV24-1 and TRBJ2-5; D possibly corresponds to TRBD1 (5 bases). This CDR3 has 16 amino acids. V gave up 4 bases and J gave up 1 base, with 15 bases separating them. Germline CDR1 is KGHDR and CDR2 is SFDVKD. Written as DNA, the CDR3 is TGTGCCACCAGTGACCTTGGCAGGGCCGGCCAAGAGACCCAGTACTTC. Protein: CATSDLGRAGQETQYF.

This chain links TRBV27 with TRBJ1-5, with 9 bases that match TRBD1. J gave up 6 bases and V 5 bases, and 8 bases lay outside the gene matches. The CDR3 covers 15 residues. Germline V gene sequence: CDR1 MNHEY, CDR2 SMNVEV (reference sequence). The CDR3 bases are TGTGCCAGCAGTCCCCAGGGACAGGGAGGTCAGCCCCAGCATTTT. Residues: CASSPQGQGGQPQHF.

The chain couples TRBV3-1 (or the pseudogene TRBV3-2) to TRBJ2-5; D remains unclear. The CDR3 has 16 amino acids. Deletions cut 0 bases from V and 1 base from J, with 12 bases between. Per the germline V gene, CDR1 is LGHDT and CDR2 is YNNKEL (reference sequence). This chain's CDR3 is CASSQDGPGFQETQYF. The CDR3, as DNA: TGTGCCAGCAGCCAAGATGGGCCAGGCTTCCAAGAGACCCAGTACTTC.

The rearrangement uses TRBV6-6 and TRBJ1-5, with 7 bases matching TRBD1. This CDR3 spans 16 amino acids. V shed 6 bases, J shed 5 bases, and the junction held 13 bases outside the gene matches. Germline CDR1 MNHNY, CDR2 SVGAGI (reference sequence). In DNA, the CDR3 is TGTGCCAGCAGGAGGCTGACAGGGATTATAGATCAGCCCCAGCATTTT. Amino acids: CASRRLTGIIDQPQHF.

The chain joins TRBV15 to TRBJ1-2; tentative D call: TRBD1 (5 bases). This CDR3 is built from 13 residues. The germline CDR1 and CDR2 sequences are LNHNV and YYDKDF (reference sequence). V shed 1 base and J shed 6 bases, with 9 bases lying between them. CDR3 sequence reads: CATSRVSRDGYTF. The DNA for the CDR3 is TGTGCCACCAGCAGAGTATCCAGGGATGGCTACACCTTC. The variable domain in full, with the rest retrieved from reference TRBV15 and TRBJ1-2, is DAMVIQNPRYQVTQFGKPVTLSCSQTLNHNVMYWYQQKSSQAPKLLFHYYDKDFNNEADTPDNFQSRRPNTSFCFLDIRSPGLGDTAMYLCATSRVSRDGYTFGSGTRLTVV.